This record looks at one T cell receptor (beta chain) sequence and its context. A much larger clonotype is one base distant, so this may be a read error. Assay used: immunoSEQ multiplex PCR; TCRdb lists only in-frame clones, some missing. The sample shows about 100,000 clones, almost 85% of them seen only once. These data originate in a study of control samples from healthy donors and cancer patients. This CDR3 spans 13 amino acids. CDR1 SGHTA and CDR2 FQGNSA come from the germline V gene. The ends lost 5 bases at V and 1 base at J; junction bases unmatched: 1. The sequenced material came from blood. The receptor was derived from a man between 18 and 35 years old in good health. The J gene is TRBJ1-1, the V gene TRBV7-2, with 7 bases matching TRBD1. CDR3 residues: CASSRDRNTEAFF. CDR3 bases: TGTGCCAGCAGCCGGGACAGGAACACTGAAGCTTTCTTT.